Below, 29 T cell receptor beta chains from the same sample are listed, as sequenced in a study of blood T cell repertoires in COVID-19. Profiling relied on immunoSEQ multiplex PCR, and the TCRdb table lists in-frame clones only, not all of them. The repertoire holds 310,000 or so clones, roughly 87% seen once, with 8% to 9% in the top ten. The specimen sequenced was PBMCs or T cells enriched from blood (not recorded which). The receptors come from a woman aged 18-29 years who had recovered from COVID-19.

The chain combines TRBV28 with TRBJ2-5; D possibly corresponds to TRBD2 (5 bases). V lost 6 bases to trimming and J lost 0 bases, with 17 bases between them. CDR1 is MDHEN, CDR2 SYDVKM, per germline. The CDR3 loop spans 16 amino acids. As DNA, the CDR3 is TGTGCCAGCAGCCAGATCCGGCGGAGGAACCAAGAGACCCAGTACTTC. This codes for CASSQIRRRNQETQYF.

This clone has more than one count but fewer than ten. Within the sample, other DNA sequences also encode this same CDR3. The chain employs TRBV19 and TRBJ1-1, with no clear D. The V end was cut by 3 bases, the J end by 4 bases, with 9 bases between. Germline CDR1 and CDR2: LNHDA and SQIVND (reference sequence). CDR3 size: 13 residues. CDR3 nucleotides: TGTGCCAGTAGTATCGCGGGAGGCACTGAAGCTTTCTTT. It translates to CASSIAGGTEAFF.

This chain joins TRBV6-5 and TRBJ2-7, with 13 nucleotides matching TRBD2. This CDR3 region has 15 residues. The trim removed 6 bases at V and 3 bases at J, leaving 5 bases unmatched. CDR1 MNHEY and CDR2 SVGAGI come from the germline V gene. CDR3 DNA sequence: TGTGCCAGCAGCCGAACTAGCGGGGGGGTCTACGAGCAGTACTTC. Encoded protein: CASSRTSGGVYEQYF.

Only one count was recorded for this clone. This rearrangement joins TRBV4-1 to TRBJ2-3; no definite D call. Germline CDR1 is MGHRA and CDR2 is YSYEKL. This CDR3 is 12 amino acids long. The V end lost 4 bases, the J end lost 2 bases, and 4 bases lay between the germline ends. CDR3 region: CASSLNTDTQYF. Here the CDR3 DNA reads TGCGCCAGCAGCCTTAACACAGATACGCAGTATTTT.

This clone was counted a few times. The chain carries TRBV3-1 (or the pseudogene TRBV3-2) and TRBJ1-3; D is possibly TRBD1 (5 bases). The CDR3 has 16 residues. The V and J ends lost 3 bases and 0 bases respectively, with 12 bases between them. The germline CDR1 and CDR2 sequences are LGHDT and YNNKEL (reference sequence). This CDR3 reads CASSQGLGGSGNTIYF. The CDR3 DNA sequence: TGTGCCAGCAGCCAGGGGCTCGGGGGCTCTGGAAACACCATATATTTT.

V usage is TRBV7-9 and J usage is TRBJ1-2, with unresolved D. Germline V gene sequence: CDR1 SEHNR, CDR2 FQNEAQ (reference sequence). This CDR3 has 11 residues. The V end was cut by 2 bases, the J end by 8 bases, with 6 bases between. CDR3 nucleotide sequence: TGTGCCAGCAGCTTAACCAGAGGCTACACCTTC. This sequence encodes CASSLTRGYTF.

CDR3: CASSVGGTGAEAFF. CDR3 bases: TGTGCCAGCAGCGTAGGGGGGACAGGGGCTGAAGCTTTCTTT. The rearrangement uses TRBV9 and TRBJ1-1, with 10 positions matching TRBD1. Looked up from germline, CDR1 is SGDLS and CDR2 is YYNGEE. After removal of 0 bases from V and 6 bases from J, the junction contained 2 bases not matched to a gene. The CDR3 consists of 14 residues.

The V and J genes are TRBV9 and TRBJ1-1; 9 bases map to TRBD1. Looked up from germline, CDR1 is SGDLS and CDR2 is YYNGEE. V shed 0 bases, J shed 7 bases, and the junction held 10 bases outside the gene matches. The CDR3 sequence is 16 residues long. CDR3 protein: CASSVGPGQGGGEAFF. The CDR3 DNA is TGTGCCAGCAGCGTAGGCCCGGGACAGGGAGGTGGTGAAGCTTTCTTT.

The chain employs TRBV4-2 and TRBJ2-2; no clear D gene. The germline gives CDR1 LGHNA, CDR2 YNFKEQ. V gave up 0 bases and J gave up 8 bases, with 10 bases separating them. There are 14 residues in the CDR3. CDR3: CASSQDPSTGELFF. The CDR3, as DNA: TGTGCCAGCAGCCAAGATCCTAGTACTGGGGAGCTGTTTTTT.

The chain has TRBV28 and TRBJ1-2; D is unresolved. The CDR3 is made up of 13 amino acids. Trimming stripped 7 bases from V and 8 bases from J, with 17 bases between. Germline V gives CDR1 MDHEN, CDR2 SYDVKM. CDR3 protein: CASTPGGFRGYTF. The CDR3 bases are TGTGCCAGCACCCCGGGTGGGTTTCGAGGCTACACCTTC.

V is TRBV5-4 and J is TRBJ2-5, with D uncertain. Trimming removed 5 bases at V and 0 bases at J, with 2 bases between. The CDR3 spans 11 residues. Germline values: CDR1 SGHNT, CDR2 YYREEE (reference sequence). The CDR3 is CASSNQETQYF. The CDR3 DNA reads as TGTGCCAGCAGTAACCAAGAGACCCAGTACTTC.

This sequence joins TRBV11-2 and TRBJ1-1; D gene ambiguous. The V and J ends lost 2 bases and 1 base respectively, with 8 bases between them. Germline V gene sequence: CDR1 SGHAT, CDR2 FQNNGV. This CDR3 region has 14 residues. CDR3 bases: TGTGCCAGCAGCTTATTCGCGGGGAACACTGAAGCTTTCTTT. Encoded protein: CASSLFAGNTEAFF.

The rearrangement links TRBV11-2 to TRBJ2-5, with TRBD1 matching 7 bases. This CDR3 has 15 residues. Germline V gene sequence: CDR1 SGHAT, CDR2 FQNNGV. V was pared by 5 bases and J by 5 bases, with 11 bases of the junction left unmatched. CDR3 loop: CASSPTVRGLETQYF. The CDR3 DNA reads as TGTGCCAGCAGCCCTACCGTTAGGGGGCTGGAGACCCAGTACTTC.

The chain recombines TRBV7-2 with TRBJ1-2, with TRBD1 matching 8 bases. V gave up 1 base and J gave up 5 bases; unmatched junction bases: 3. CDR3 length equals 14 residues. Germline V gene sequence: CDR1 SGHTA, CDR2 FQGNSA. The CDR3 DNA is TGTGCCAGCAGCTTAGGGACAGGGTATTATGGCTACACCTTC. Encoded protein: CASSLGTGYYGYTF.

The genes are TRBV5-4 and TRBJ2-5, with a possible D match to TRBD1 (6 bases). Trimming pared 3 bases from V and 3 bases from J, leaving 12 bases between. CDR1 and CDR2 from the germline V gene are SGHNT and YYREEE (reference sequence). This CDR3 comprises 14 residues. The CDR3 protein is CASSSGTHKETQYF. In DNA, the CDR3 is TGTGCCAGCAGCTCCGGGACACACAAAGAGACCCAGTACTTC.

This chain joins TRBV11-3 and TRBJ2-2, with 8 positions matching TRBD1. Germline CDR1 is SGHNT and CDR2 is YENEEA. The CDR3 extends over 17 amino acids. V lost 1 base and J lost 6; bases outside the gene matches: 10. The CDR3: CASSLGEGTGGPGELFF. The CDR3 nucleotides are TGTGCCAGCAGCTTAGGGGAAGGGACAGGAGGACCCGGGGAGCTGTTTTTT.

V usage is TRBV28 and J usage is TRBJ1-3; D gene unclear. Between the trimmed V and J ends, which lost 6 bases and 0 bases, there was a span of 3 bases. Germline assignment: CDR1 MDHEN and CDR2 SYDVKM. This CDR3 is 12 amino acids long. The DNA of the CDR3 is TGTGCCAGCAGCCGCTCTGGAAACACCATATATTTT. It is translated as CASSRSGNTIYF.

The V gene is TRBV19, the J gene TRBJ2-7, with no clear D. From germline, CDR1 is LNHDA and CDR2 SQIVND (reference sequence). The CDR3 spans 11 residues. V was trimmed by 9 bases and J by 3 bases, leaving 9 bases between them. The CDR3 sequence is CASGLDYEQYF. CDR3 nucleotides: TGTGCCAGCGGTCTTGACTACGAGCAGTACTTC.

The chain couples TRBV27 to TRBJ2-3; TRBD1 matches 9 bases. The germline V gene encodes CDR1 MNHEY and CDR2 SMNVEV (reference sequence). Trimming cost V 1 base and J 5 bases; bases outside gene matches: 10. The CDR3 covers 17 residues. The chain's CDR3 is CASSLFGLGQGRDTQYF. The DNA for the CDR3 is TGTGCCAGCAGTTTATTTGGGTTGGGACAGGGTCGAGATACGCAGTATTTT.

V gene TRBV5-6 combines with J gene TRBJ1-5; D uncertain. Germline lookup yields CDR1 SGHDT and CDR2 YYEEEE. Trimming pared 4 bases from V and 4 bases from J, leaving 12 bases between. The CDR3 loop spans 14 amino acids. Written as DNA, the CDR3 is TGTGCCAGCAGCACACTAGCCGTTAATCAGCCCCAGCATTTT. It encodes CASSTLAVNQPQHF.

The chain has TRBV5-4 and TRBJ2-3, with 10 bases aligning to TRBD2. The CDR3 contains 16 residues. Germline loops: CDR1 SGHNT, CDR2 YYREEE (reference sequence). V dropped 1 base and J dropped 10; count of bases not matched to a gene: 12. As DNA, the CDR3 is TGTGCCAGCAGCTTGATGGAGCGGGGGGGCGGAGCGGCGCAGTATTTT. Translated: CASSLMERGGGAAQYF.

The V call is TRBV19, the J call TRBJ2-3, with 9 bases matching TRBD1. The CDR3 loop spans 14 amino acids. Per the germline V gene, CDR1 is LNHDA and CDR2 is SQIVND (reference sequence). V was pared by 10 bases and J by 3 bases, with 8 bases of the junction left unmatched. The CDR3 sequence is CATKRQGGTDTQYF. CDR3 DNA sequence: TGTGCCACCAAAAGACAGGGGGGAACAGATACGCAGTATTTT.

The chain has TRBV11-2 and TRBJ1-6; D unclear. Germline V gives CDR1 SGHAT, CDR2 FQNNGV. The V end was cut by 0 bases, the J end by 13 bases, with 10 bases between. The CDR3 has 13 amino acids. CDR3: CASSLDFQSPLHF. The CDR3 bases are TGTGCCAGCAGCTTAGATTTTCAGTCGCCCCTCCACTTT.

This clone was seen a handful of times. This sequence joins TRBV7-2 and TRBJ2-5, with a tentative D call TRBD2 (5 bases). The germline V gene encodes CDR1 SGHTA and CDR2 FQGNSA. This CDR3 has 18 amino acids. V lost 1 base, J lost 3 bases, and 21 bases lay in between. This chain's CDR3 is CASSLVRVGRRSEETQYF. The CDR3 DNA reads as TGTGCCAGCAGCTTAGTTCGGGTCGGCAGGAGGTCAGAAGAGACCCAGTACTTC.

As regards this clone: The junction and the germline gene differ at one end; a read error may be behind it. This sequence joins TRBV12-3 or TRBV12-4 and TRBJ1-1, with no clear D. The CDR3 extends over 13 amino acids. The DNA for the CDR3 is TGTGCCAACAGTTTATCAGGATACACTGAAGCTTTCTTT. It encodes CANSLSGYTEAFF.

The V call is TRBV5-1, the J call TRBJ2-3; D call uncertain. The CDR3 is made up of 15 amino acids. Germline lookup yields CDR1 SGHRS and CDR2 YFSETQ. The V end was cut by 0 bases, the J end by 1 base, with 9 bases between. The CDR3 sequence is CASSLAVTRTDTQYF. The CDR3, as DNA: TGCGCCAGCAGCTTGGCCGTGACACGCACAGATACGCAGTATTTT.

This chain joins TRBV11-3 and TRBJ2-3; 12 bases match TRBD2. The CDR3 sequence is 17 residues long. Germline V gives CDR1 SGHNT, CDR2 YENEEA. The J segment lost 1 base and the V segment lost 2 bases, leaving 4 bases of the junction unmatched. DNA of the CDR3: TGTGCCAGCAGCTTACGGGCTAGCGGGGGGGGCACAGATACGCAGTATTTT. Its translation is CASSLRASGGGTDTQYF.

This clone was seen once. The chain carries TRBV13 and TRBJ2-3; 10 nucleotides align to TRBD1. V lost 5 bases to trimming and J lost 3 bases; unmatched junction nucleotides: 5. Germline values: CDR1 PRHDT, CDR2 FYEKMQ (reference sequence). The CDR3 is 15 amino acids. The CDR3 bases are TGTGCCAGCAGCCTTAGGACAGGGGGAACAGATACGCAGTATTTT. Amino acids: CASSLRTGGTDTQYF.

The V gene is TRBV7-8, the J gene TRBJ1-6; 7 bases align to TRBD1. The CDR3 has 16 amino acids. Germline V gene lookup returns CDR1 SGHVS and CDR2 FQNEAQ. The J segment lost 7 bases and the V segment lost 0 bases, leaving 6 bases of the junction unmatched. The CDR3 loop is CASSLAPGQSNSPLHF. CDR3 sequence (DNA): TGTGCCAGCAGCTTAGCGCCGGGACAGTCAAATTCACCCCTCCACTTT.